The next 21 T cell receptor beta chains were all read from a single sample in a study of graft-versus-host responses after intestinal transplantation. Produced via immunoSEQ multiplex PCR; TCRdb's table is partial and in-frame only. The sample yields about 120,000 clones, over 85% seen once. These receptors have no identified antigens. The source material was unstimulated CD4+ T cells sorted from spleen or lymph node cells, sampled before intestinal transplant. The receptors originated from a human donor who received an intestinal transplant.

V and J are TRBV9 and TRBJ2-7; D is perhaps TRBD1 or TRBD2 (6 bases each). V shed 4 bases and J shed 2 bases, with 25 bases lying between them. Per the germline V gene, CDR1 is SGDLS and CDR2 is YYNGEE. The CDR3 has 18 amino acids. The CDR3 region has the DNA TGTGCCAGCAGCACTCACGTGGGGGGCCGGGACCGCACCTACGAGCAGTACTTC. Its protein is CASSTHVGGRDRTYEQYF.

This rearrangement joins TRBV5-1 to TRBJ2-1; unclear D gene. Trimming removed 4 bases at V and 0 bases at J, with 5 bases between. The CDR3 sequence is 13 residues long. Germline CDR1 and CDR2: SGHRS and YFSETQ. This CDR3 reads CASSPDSYNEQFF. CDR3 nucleotide sequence: TGCGCCAGCAGCCCCGACTCCTACAATGAGCAGTTCTTC. Based on the CDR3 plus reference TRBV5-1 and TRBJ2-1, the full variable domain is KAGVTQTPRYLIKTRGQQVTLSCSPISGHRSVSWYQQTPGQGLQFLFEYFSETQRNKGNFPGRFSGRQFSNSRSEMNVSTLELGDSALYLCASSPDSYNEQFFGPGTRLTVL.

This chain joins TRBV5-1 and TRBJ2-1, with 10 nucleotides matching TRBD2. Germline lookup yields CDR1 SGHRS and CDR2 YFSETQ. CDR3 length equals 15 residues. V lost 2 bases and J lost 4; bases outside the gene matches: 3. For the CDR3, the DNA is TGCGCCAGCAGCTTTAATAGCGGGAGGTACAATGAGCAGTTCTTC. It translates to CASSFNSGRYNEQFF. The whole variable domain, filled in from reference TRBV5-1 and TRBJ2-1, reads KAGVTQTPRYLIKTRGQQVTLSCSPISGHRSVSWYQQTPGQGLQFLFEYFSETQRNKGNFPGRFSGRQFSNSRSEMNVSTLELGDSALYLCASSFNSGRYNEQFFGPGTRLTVL.

CDR3 nucleotide sequence: TGTGCCAGCCGGGACAGGGCCACCTACGAGCAGTACTTC. Its protein product is CASRDRATYEQYF. The chain employs TRBV10-3 and TRBJ2-7, with 9 bases that match TRBD1. The V gene's germline CDR1 is ENHRY and CDR2 SYGVKD. This CDR3 contains 13 residues. The ends lost 10 bases at V and 2 bases at J; junction bases unmatched: 6.

The chain couples TRBV4-2 to TRBJ2-1, with 12 bases lining up with TRBD2. The CDR3 has 19 residues. Unmatched junction bases numbered 13, after V lost 1 base and J lost 6 bases. Germline-derived CDR1 and CDR2 are LGHNA and YNFKEQ. DNA for the CDR3: TGTGCCAGCAGCCAAGTGGGTAAGGGACTAGCGGGCAAGGGCAATGAGCAGTTCTTC. This translates into CASSQVGKGLAGKGNEQFF.

This sequence joins TRBV28 and TRBJ2-3, with D possibly called TRBD1 or TRBD2 (5 bases each). This CDR3 contains 13 residues. Germline V gene data show CDR1 as MDHEN and CDR2 as SYDVKM. The ends were cut back, 7 bases at V and 6 bases at J, with 14 bases in the middle. The CDR3 protein is CASTTPWGDTQYF. As DNA, the CDR3 is TGTGCCAGCACCACCCCCTGGGGGGATACGCAGTATTTT.

This chain links TRBV29-1 with TRBJ2-7, with 9 positions matching TRBD1. The CDR3 extends over 14 amino acids. J lost 2 bases, V lost 8 bases, and 10 bases had no gene match. Germline CDR1 and CDR2: SQVTM and ANQGSEA. CDR3 sequence (DNA): TGCAGCATGTCGGCCGGGACAGGGCCCTACGAGCAGTACTTC. It yields the protein CSMSAGTGPYEQYF.

This clone was seen only a few times. V gene TRBV4-1 combines with J gene TRBJ2-1, with D possibly being TRBD2 (6 bases). CDR3 length: 16 amino acids. The V gene lost 2 bases and the J gene lost 7 bases, with 18 bases spanning the gap. The germline CDR1 and CDR2 sequences are MGHRA and YSYEKL. The CDR3 loop is CASSQHGTTRSNEQFF. CDR3 nucleotide sequence: TGCGCCAGCAGCCAACACGGAACGACTAGGTCGAATGAGCAGTTCTTC.

Only one count was recorded for this clone. The J gene is TRBJ2-7, the V gene TRBV27; perhaps TRBD2 as D (5 bases). This CDR3 has 15 residues. The V and J ends lost 5 bases and 1 base respectively, with 15 bases between them. Germline V gene data show CDR1 as MNHEY and CDR2 as SMNVEV (reference sequence). The CDR3 spells CASSLYSRGSYEQYF. The CDR3 DNA reads as TGTGCCAGCAGTCTATACTCGAGAGGGTCCTACGAGCAGTACTTC.

The gene calls are TRBV6-5 and TRBJ1-6; D call uncertain. The germline CDR1 and CDR2 sequences are MNHEY and SVGAGI. The V and J ends lost 2 bases and 2 bases respectively, with 4 bases between them. The CDR3 covers 14 residues. The CDR3 loop reads CASSYGPYNSPLHF. The CDR3 bases are TGTGCCAGCAGTTACGGTCCCTATAATTCACCCCTCCACTTT.

The chain links TRBV12-2 to TRBJ1-1; the table's D call of TRBD1 was not tested on the DNA. TRBV12-2 is marked as a pseudogene. This CDR3 has 15 residues. DNA of the CDR3: TGTGCAAGTCGCAACCGGACAGGGAGGGAGTCTGAAGCTTTCTTT. It encodes CASRNRTGRESEAFF.

CDR3 DNA: TGCGCCAGCAGCATGGACGGCTCTGGGGCCAACGTCCTGACTTTC. It codes for CASSMDGSGANVLTF. This chain joins TRBV5-1 and TRBJ2-6; unclear D gene. The CDR3 length is 15 residues. Trimming shortened V by 4 bases and J by 0 bases, and 8 bases separated the two germline ends. Germline V lookup: CDR1 SGHRS, CDR2 YFSETQ.

The rearrangement joins TRBV10-2 to TRBJ2-1; 13 positions match TRBD2. The CDR3 spans 17 residues. V shed 7 bases, J shed 0 bases, and the junction held 6 bases outside the gene matches. Germline CDR1 is WSHSY and CDR2 is SAAADI. CDR3 bases: TGCGCCAGCATTCCGGGACTAGCGGGGAGCTCCTACAATGAGCAGTTCTTC. Translating it yields CASIPGLAGSSYNEQFF.

This clone was seen a handful of times. V is TRBV10-3 and J is TRBJ2-7; 7 positions match TRBD1. Unmatched junction bases numbered 4, after V lost 4 bases and J lost 1 base. Per germline, CDR1 ENHRY and CDR2 SYGVKD. The CDR3 consists of 14 residues. Here the CDR3 DNA reads TGTGCCATCAGTGTCCAGGGGGAGTCCTACGAGCAGTACTTC. It translates to CAISVQGESYEQYF.

This clone was seen more than once but under ten times. V is TRBV20-1 and J is TRBJ2-3; no reliable D call. The CDR3 loop spans 11 amino acids. V lost 3 bases, J lost 1 base, and 2 bases lay in between. Germline loops: CDR1 DFQATT, CDR2 SNEGSKA (reference sequence). The CDR3 DNA sequence: TGCAGTGCTAGCGGCACAGATACGCAGTATTTT. Its protein is CSASGTDTQYF.

Written as DNA, the CDR3 is TGTGCCAGCAGCCGGGACCACATCTACAATGAGCAGTTCTTC. Translating it yields CASSRDHIYNEQFF. The rearrangement links TRBV9 to TRBJ2-1, with D tentatively TRBD1 or TRBD2 (5 bases each). Trimming shortened V by 4 bases and J by 3 bases, and 11 bases separated the two germline ends. Per germline, CDR1 SGDLS and CDR2 YYNGEE. The CDR3 covers 14 residues. The full variable domain, its missing parts supplied by reference TRBV9 and TRBJ2-1, is DSGVTQTPKHLITATGQRVTLRCSPRSGDLSVYWYQQSLDQGLQFLIQYYNGEERAKGNILERFSAQQFPDLHSELNLSSLELGDSALYFCASSRDHIYNEQFFGPGTRLTVL.

This chain uses TRBV15 with TRBJ2-3; perhaps TRBD1 as D (6 bases). Trimming removed 2 bases from V and 2 bases from J, with 17 bases in between. Germline V gene lookup returns CDR1 LNHNV and CDR2 YYDKDF (reference sequence). The CDR3 has 17 amino acids. The CDR3 here is CATSRFAGTIYTDTQYF. The CDR3 region has the DNA TGTGCCACCAGCAGATTCGCCGGGACAATCTACACAGATACGCAGTATTTT.

The chain joins TRBV9 to TRBJ2-3; tentatively, D is TRBD2 (6 bases). V was shortened by 4 bases and J by 3 bases, with 18 bases between the two germline ends. There are 16 residues in the CDR3. Germline values: CDR1 SGDLS, CDR2 YYNGEE. CDR3 sequence reads: CASSPFGGSGTDTQYF. The CDR3 nucleotides read TGTGCCAGCAGCCCCTTCGGGGGAAGCGGGACAGATACGCAGTATTTT.

V and J are TRBV29-1 and TRBJ2-4; D not certain. Trimming took off 4 bases at V and 0 bases at J, with 7 bases between the two ends. Germline loops: CDR1 SQVTM, CDR2 ANQGSEA. The CDR3 has 13 residues. The chain's CDR3 is CSVVIIAKNIQYF. The CDR3 DNA reads TGCAGCGTTGTCATTATAGCCAAAAACATTCAGTACTTC.

The chain employs TRBV5-4 and TRBJ2-1; 7 nucleotides match TRBD2. The V segment lost 4 bases and the J segment 2 bases; nucleotides outside the gene matches: 6. CDR3 length equals 15 residues. Germline lookup yields CDR1 SGHNT and CDR2 YYREEE (reference sequence). In DNA, the CDR3 is TGTGCCAGCAGCCCGGTCAGCGGGACCTACAATGAGCAGTTCTTC. This encodes CASSPVSGTYNEQFF.

V usage is TRBV1 and J usage is TRBJ2-7; the table's TRBD1 call for D was not verified on the DNA. TRBV1 is reported as a pseudogene. The CDR3 length is 13 residues. Here the CDR3 DNA reads TGCACCAGCAGCAGGCGCAGGGGCTACGAGCAGTACTTC. It is translated as CTSSRRRGYEQYF.